The rows below give T cell receptor beta chains drawn from one sample of a study of T-cell memory formation after mild COVID-19. TCRdb called the 5' RACE reads again in MiXCR, with one record for every CDR3 protein. In the table there are 500,000 to 600,000 distinct CDR3 sequences, 18% of which are singletons. Sequenced input: PBMCs or a T cell subset sorted from them (not recorded which). All receptors derive from an adult woman who had mild COVID-19 (a few samples of this study predate the infection). Cell type and time point are not known. CDR3s include the opening cysteine and the closing phenylalanine or tryptophan. D genes are given only for firm matches. Not all rows give a size; the values are once, few, many and, for expanded clones, a class.

V gene	J gene	D gene	clone size	CDR3 protein	CDR3 DNA
TRBV2	TRBJ2-7	TRBD1	.	CASRSDRVYYEQYF	TGTGCCAGCAGATCTGACAGGGTCTACTACGAGCAGTACTTC
TRBV10-3	TRBJ2-1	.	few	CAISGRTFNEQFF	TGTGCCATCAGCGGGAGAACTTTTAATGAGCAGTTCTTC
TRBV7-9	TRBJ2-7	.	.	CASSLNPSGQYF	TGTGCCAGCAGCTTAAACCCCTCCGGGCAGTACTTC
TRBV6-5	TRBJ1-3	.	many	CASQGPGNTIYF	TGTGCCAGCCAGGGACCTGGAAACACCATATATTTT
TRBV4-2	TRBJ2-7	TRBD1	few	CASSQGGGQTYEQYF	TGTGCCAGCAGCCAAGGAGGGGGCCAAACCTACGAGCAGTACTTC
TRBV29-1	TRBJ2-3	.	.	CSAQPYSTDTQYF	TGCAGCGCCCAGCCCTACAGCACAGATACGCAGTATTTT
TRBV5-1	TRBJ2-2	.	few	CASSLELGVPPGGELFF	TGCGCCAGCAGCTTGGAGTTGGGTGTCCCACCTGGCGGGGAGCTGTTTTTT
TRBV7-6	TRBJ2-3	TRBD2	.	CASSPRTRLSTDTQYF	TGTGCCAGCAGCCCACGGACTAGACTCTCCACAGATACGCAGTATTTT
TRBV7-9	TRBJ2-3	.	.	CASSIDASTDTQYF	TGTGCCAGCAGCATTGATGCCAGCACAGATACGCAGTATTTT
TRBV12-3/TRBV12-4	TRBJ1-1	.	many	CALGIGGSRTEAFF	TGTGCCCTCGGGATAGGGGGTTCGAGGACTGAAGCTTTCTTT
TRBV7-9	TRBJ1-2	.	.	CASTQMTANYGYTF	TGTGCCAGCACCCAGATGACAGCTAACTATGGCTACACCTTC
TRBV7-2	TRBJ1-1	TRBD1	few	CASSVRQGSWTEAFF	TGTGCCAGCAGCGTCCGACAGGGGAGCTGGACTGAAGCTTTCTTT
TRBV20-1	TRBJ2-7	.	once	CSASSRDHSYEQYF	TGCAGTGCTAGCTCCAGGGACCACTCCTACGAGCAGTACTTC
TRBV18	TRBJ1-1	TRBD1	.	CASSLNRGDTEAFF	TGTGCCAGCTCACTCAACAGGGGAGACACTGAAGCTTTCTTT
TRBV5-1	TRBJ2-1	TRBD2	.	CASSLGASGGLNEQFF	TGCGCCAGCAGCTTGGGTGCTAGCGGGGGTCTCAATGAGCAGTTCTTC
TRBV5-1	TRBJ2-7	.	.	CASSFGNLGPEQYF	TGCGCCAGCAGCTTCGGAAACCTTGGGCCCGAGCAGTACTTC
TRBV30	TRBJ2-1	.	few	CAWNFGSSYNEQFF	TGTGCCTGGAATTTCGGGAGCTCCTACAATGAGCAGTTCTTC
TRBV7-2	TRBJ2-2	TRBD1	.	CASSSRTGRNTGELFF	TGTGCCAGCAGCTCCCGGACAGGGAGAAACACCGGGGAGCTGTTTTTT